The 15 T cell receptor beta chains reported below all come from one sample, sequenced in a study of cytomegalovirus exposure and HLA in healthy donors. Primers included in the PCR were 60 Vbeta and 13 Jbeta primers. Generated by immunoSEQ multiplex PCR, the TCRdb table keeps only in-frame clones and is missing some. Seen here are 120,000 to 150,000 clones, about 80% observed once, and the top ten hold approximately 2%. What was sequenced was PBMCs. These receptor sequences come from a man between 25 and 39 years old in good health and CMV-seronegative.

The chain has TRBV6-5 and TRBJ1-5, with no clear D. The CDR3 runs to 15 residues. Germline-derived CDR1 and CDR2 are MNHEY and SVGAGI. The V end was cut by 2 bases, the J end by 1 base, with 9 bases between. CDR3 sequence: CASSYRTGSNQPQHF. The CDR3 nucleotides are TGTGCCAGCAGTTACCGGACTGGGAGCAATCAGCCCCAGCATTTT.

The chain couples TRBV4-1 to TRBJ1-2; 8 bases are a match to TRBD1. With 0 bases clipped from V and 6 bases from J, the junction kept 9 bases outside the gene matches. The CDR3 runs to 16 residues. The germline CDR1 and CDR2 sequences are MGHRA and YSYEKL. The CDR3 DNA follows: TGCGCCAGCAGCCAAGATAGGTGGCAGGGGGCAGATGGCTACACCTTC. This codes for CASSQDRWQGADGYTF.

The rearrangement links TRBV28 to TRBJ1-6; D remains unclear. Trimming removed 9 bases from V and 10 bases from J, with 10 bases in between. The CDR3 is 11 residues long. Germline CDR1 MDHEN, CDR2 SYDVKM. As DNA, the CDR3 is TGTGCCAGTACCCAGGCCTCACCCCTCCACTTT. Amino acids: CASTQASPLHF.

V gene TRBV28 combines with J gene TRBJ2-5; TRBD2 aligns across 12 bases. The CDR3 covers 15 residues. Germline CDR1 reads MDHEN; CDR2 reads SYDVKM. V gave up 5 bases and J gave up 5 bases; unmatched junction bases: 6. CDR3 protein: CASSPGLAGVETQYF. The CDR3 bases are TGTGCCAGCAGTCCGGGACTAGCGGGCGTGGAGACCCAGTACTTC.

The rearrangement uses TRBV6-5 and TRBJ2-5; 10 bases are shared with TRBD2. Germline V gene sequence: CDR1 MNHEY, CDR2 SVGAGI. J lost 5 bases, V lost 6 bases, and 9 bases had no gene match. The CDR3 is 15 amino acids. The CDR3 sequence: CASSPLAGREETQYF. DNA of the CDR3: TGTGCCAGCAGCCCACTAGCGGGAAGGGAGGAGACCCAGTACTTC.

The chain joins TRBV7-9 to TRBJ2-2; D not resolved. V was clipped by 7 bases and J by 6 bases, with 12 bases between them. This CDR3 region has 13 residues. Germline V CDR1 and CDR2: SEHNR, FQNEAQ (reference sequence). CDR3 sequence: CASNLLSAGELFF. CDR3 nucleotides: TGTGCCAGCAACCTACTATCCGCCGGGGAGCTGTTTTTT.

The chain is built from TRBV28 and TRBJ1-2, with TRBD1 matching over 8 bases. Germline V lookup: CDR1 MDHEN, CDR2 SYDVKM. This CDR3 is built from 16 residues. V lost 4 bases, J lost 8 bases, and 15 bases stayed unmatched. CDR3 protein: CASSSRPNRGKGGYTF. The CDR3 DNA sequence: TGTGCCAGCAGTTCCCGACCCAACAGGGGGAAGGGGGGCTACACCTTC.

V is TRBV4-1 and J is TRBJ1-6, with 7 bases identical to TRBD1. Germline CDR1 and CDR2: MGHRA and YSYEKL. V lost 0 bases, J lost 4 bases, and 6 bases stayed unmatched. The CDR3 covers 17 residues. CDR3 sequence (DNA): TGCGCCAGCAGCCAAGATAGGCAGGGACAGTATAATTCACCCCTCCACTTT. This gives the protein CASSQDRQGQYNSPLHF.

The chain joins TRBV28 to TRBJ2-7; no clear D gene. Germline CDR1 reads MDHEN; CDR2 reads SYDVKM. The CDR3 has 20 amino acids. Trimming cost V 5 bases and J 8 bases, with 37 bases left between them. CDR3: CASSAFEILFSDVTIMKQYF. The CDR3 DNA reads TGTGCCAGCAGTGCCTTCGAAATCCTCTTCTCCGATGTTACTATCATGAAGCAGTACTTC.

This sequence joins TRBV30 and TRBJ2-1; 10 bases are a match to TRBD2. Per the germline V gene, CDR1 is GTSNPN and CDR2 is SVGIG (reference sequence). The V segment lost 4 bases and the J segment 4 bases; nucleotides outside the gene matches: 7. The CDR3 contains 15 residues. CDR3 coding DNA: TGTGCCTGGACCTGGGGGACTAGCGCTTACAATGAGCAGTTCTTC. As protein: CAWTWGTSAYNEQFF.

Written as DNA, the CDR3 is TGTGCCAGCAGTTCCGGGACGGGGGACTCTGGAAACACCATATATTTT. Amino acids: CASSSGTGDSGNTIYF. The chain carries TRBV28 and TRBJ1-3; maybe TRBD1 (5 bases). Germline V gene sequence: CDR1 MDHEN, CDR2 SYDVKM. The CDR3 sequence is 16 residues long. Trimming left V 4 bases short and J 0 bases short, with 13 bases between.

This clone has at least ten counts. The gene calls are TRBV10-3 and TRBJ2-3, with TRBD2 matching over 13 bases. The CDR3 runs to 16 residues. With 8 bases clipped from V and 0 bases from J, the junction kept 5 bases outside the gene matches. Per the germline V gene, CDR1 is ENHRY and CDR2 is SYGVKD. CDR3 in DNA: TGTGCCATCGGGACTAGCGGGGAAATAAGCACAGATACGCAGTATTTT. Its protein product is CAIGTSGEISTDTQYF.

The chain joins TRBV5-1 to TRBJ2-7, with 8 bases fitting TRBD2. This CDR3 spans 17 amino acids. CDR1 is SGHRS, CDR2 YFSETQ, per germline. Trimming took 5 bases from V and 2 from J; bases not matched to a gene: 15. CDR3 bases: TGCGCCAGCAGTCCCTTTGCCGGGACTAGTGGAACCTACGAGCAGTACTTC. It translates to CASSPFAGTSGTYEQYF. Variable domain in full (rest from reference TRBV5-1 and TRBJ2-7): KAGVTQTPRYLIKTRGQQVTLSCSPISGHRSVSWYQQTPGQGLQFLFEYFSETQRNKGNFPGRFSGRQFSNSRSEMNVSTLELGDSALYLCASSPFAGTSGTYEQYFGPGTRLTVT.

The J gene is TRBJ1-5, the V gene TRBV7-9; D gene uncertain. CDR3 size: 13 residues. Germline loops: CDR1 SEHNR, CDR2 FQNEAQ (reference sequence). The germline V and J ends were trimmed by 8 bases and 2 bases, with 10 bases remaining between them. This chain's CDR3 is CASSGEGNQPQHF. As DNA, the CDR3 is TGTGCCAGCTCGGGTGAGGGCAATCAGCCCCAGCATTTT.

The rearrangement links TRBV7-9 to TRBJ1-3, with D possibly TRBD1 on 5 matching bases. CDR1 SEHNR and CDR2 FQNEAQ come from the germline V gene (reference sequence). V lost 0 bases, J lost 7 bases, and 10 bases lay in between. The CDR3 sequence is 14 residues long. The CDR3 bases are TGTGCCAGCAGCTTAGCGCAGGGATGGAACACCATATATTTT. This encodes CASSLAQGWNTIYF.